This TCR beta chain came from a study of T cell responses to AZD1222 COVID-19 vaccine. Overall study results and limits: There were repertoire samples only from the period after the peak T cell response. Clonal diversity may have been underestimated in mostly white British donors. Spike-specific TCRs gained breadth and depth after people received two AZD1222 doses.

Using immunoSEQ multiplex PCR, the repertoire was profiled, and TCRdb retains in-frame clones only, with some absent. The table lists about 77,000 clones, more than 90% of them singletons. Note on this clone: The antigen remains unidentified.

J lost 6 bases, V lost 3 bases, and 11 bases had no gene match. Germline V gene lookup returns CDR1 SEHNR and CDR2 FQNEAQ (reference sequence). The CDR3 runs to 16 residues. This specimen was peripheral blood, taken 28 days after the second AZD1222 dose. The rearrangement uses TRBV7-9 and TRBJ2-1, with 7 nucleotides matching TRBD2. This TCR was recovered from an adult who received the AZD1222 COVID-19 vaccine. Here the CDR3 reads CASSFVLAESGNEQFF. The CDR3 bases are TGTGCCAGCAGCTTCGTTCTAGCGGAGAGTGGCAATGAGCAGTTCTTC.